The 2 T cell receptor beta chains below were found in one sample sequenced in a study of T cell repertoires in cytomegalovirus infection. Which antigens these TCRs recognize remains unknown. A single record per CDR3 protein comes from TCRdb applying MiXCR to the reads. This table has about 770,000 distinct CDR3 sequences, just under 30% appearing once. The sample here was cultured CD8+ T cells from PBMCs, taken from culture after CMV antigen stimulation. The receptors stem from a human donor in good health (CMV status not recorded). Some clones in this sample may be carry-over from other donors' samples.

As for this clonotype: A much larger clone lies a single base off, so this may be a read error. This chain links TRBV6-5 with TRBJ1-1; the D is unclear. The CDR3 runs 11 residues. Germline assignment: CDR1 MNHEY and CDR2 SVGAGI. CDR3 in DNA: TGTGCCAGCAGTTTTGGCAGAGAAGCTATCTTT. Translating gives CASSFGREAIF.

The chain has TRBV6-6 and TRBJ2-2; D is possibly TRBD1 (6 bases). V lost 2 bases and J lost 3, with 7 bases in between. Germline loops: CDR1 MNHNY, CDR2 SVGAGI (reference sequence). This CDR3 contains 14 residues. CDR3 amino acids: CASSYGQHTGELFF. CDR3 sequence (DNA): TGTGCCAGCAGTTACGGACAGCACACCGGGGAGCTGTTTTTT.